A selection of T cell receptor beta chains follows, all from one sample in a study of blood T cell repertoires in COVID-19. Libraries were prepared by immunoSEQ multiplex PCR; TCRdb keeps only in-frame clonotypes and omits some of them. The sample lists about 44,000 clones, roughly 87% seen once, with approximately 20% in the top ten. Sequenced: peripheral blood. Every receptor here comes from a woman older than 75 in a cohort sampled during active or convalescent COVID-19. CDR3s include the opening cysteine and the closing phenylalanine or tryptophan. The D gene is left open where the match is weak. Clone size is not always given. Where it is, it says once, few, many or a class for expanded clones.

TGCGCCAGCAGCCAAGAAGGGGCCCAGAACACTGAAGCTTTCTTT | CASSQEGAQNTEAFF | TRBV4-1 | few | TRBJ1-1 | -
TGCGCCAGCAGCTCTGGCGACAGCTTCAATTCACCCCTCCACTTT | CASSSGDSFNSPLHF | TRBV5-1 | - | TRBJ1-6 | -
TGTGCCTGGAGTGTATCGCGGGGCTATGGCTACACCTTC | CAWSVSRGYGYTF | TRBV30 | - | TRBJ1-2 | -
TGTGCCAGCAGCATAAAGGGACAGAAGAGCTACGAGCAGTACTTC | CASSIKGQKSYEQYF | TRBV5-4 | - | TRBJ2-7 | TRBD1
TGTGCCAGCAGCCAGGACAGGGTAAGGGGGTACGAGCAGTACTTC | CASSQDRVRGYEQYF | TRBV7-9 | - | TRBJ2-7 | TRBD1
TGTGCCAGCAGCCCTCAAGACAGTATCAACACTGAAGCTTTCTTT | CASSPQDSINTEAFF | TRBV9 | - | TRBJ1-1 | -
TGTGCCAGCAGCTTGACAGGGGGCGTCTATGGCTACACCTTC | CASSLTGGVYGYTF | TRBV5-8 | - | TRBJ1-2 | TRBD1
TGTGCCAGCAGTTACCAAGGACAGAACACTGAAGCTTTCTTT | CASSYQGQNTEAFF | TRBV27 | once | TRBJ1-1 | -
TGTGCCATCAGTGCGGGACTATACGAGCAGTACTTC | CAISAGLYEQYF | TRBV10-3 | - | TRBJ2-7 | TRBD2
TGTGCCAGCAGCTTGGACCCTGACAGGGGCTCGGGAAACACCATATATTTT | CASSLDPDRGSGNTIYF | TRBV5-4 | - | TRBJ1-3 | TRBD1
TGCGCCAGCAGCCCGGATACAGGTCAAAGGACTGAAGCTTTCTTT | CASSPDTGQRTEAFF | TRBV4-3 | - | TRBJ1-1 | -
TGTGCCAGCAGCGTGGATAGCCTCTCATCTAACTATGGCTACACCTTC | CASSVDSLSSNYGYTF | TRBV9 | once | TRBJ1-2 | -
TGTGCCAGCACCGCCCCAGTGGCAGATACGCAGTATTTT | CASTAPVADTQYF | TRBV6-5 | - | TRBJ2-3 | -
TGTGCCAGCAGTCTGTGGGACAGCTCTGGAAACACCATATATTTT | CASSLWDSSGNTIYF | TRBV28 | - | TRBJ1-3 | TRBD1
TGTGCCAGCTGGACTAGCGGGTACTACGAGCAGTACTTC | CASWTSGYYEQYF | TRBV2 | few | TRBJ2-7 | TRBD2
TGTGCCATCAGACCAGAGAACACTGAAGCTTTCTTT | CAIRPENTEAFF | TRBV10-3 | - | TRBJ1-1 | -
TGCGCCAGCAGCGAGTGGACAGGTCCCAATCAGCCCCAGCATTTT | CASSEWTGPNQPQHF | TRBV5-1 | - | TRBJ1-5 | TRBD1